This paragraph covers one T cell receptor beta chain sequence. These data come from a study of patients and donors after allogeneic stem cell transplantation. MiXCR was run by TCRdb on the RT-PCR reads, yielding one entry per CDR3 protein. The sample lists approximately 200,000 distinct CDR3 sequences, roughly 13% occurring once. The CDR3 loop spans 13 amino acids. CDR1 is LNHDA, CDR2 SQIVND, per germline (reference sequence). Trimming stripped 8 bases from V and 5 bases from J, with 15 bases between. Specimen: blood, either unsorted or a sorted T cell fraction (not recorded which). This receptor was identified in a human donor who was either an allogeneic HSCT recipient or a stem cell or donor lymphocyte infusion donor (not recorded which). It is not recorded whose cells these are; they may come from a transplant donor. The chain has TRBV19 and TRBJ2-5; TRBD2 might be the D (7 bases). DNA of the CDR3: TGTGCCAGTGGGGTACAGGGAGGGGAGACCCAGTACTTC. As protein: CASGVQGGETQYF. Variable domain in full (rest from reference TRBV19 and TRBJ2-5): DGGITQSPKYLFRKEGQNVTLSCEQNLNHDAMYWYRQDPGQGLRLIYYSQIVNDFQKGDIAEGYSVSREKKESFPLTVTSAQKNPTAFYLCASGVQGGETQYFGPGTRLLVL.